What follows describes a single T cell receptor (beta chain). Its antigen is unidentified. These data come from a study of regulatory T cells in long-lasting Graves disease. Time point described: newly diagnosed GD, antithyroid drugs for less than 3 months. Isolated PBMC RNA provided the starting material for the TCR library. Whole-study findings and limits: Favored usage of TRBV28, TRBJ1-2 and TRBJ2-5 was recorded in persistent disease. Persistent Graves' disease cases displayed lower TCR diversity than newly diagnosed ones.

Germline loops: CDR1 SGHDN, CDR2 FVKESK. V was cut by 0 bases and J by 5 bases, with 4 bases left in between. CDR3 length equals 12 residues. Building the TCR beta libraries relied on iRepertoire HTBI primers, and CDR3 regions underwent Arm-PCR. MiXCR, run by TCRdb on the multiplex PCR reads, gives a single entry per CDR3 protein. Here the sample spans 350,000 to 500,000 distinct CDR3 sequences, roughly 17% being singletons. This sample also belongs to another study, concerning T cells in Graves' hyperthyroidism and ophthalmopathy.

The sequence was collected from a woman under 30 with Graves disease. The V and J genes are TRBV14 and TRBJ1-2; D is ambiguous. The source was peripheral blood mononuclear cells (PBMCs), collected at new diagnosis, from a patient treated with antithyroid drugs. The CDR3 protein is CASSQDGYGYTF. In nucleotides, the CDR3 is TGTGCCAGCAGCCAAGACGGATATGGCTACACCTTC.